The 9 T cell receptor beta chains presented below share a single source sample, sequenced in a study of identical twins. TCRdb used MiXCR to reprocess the 5' RACE reads, holding one entry per CDR3 protein. This repertoire shows under 900,000 distinct CDR3 sequences, roughly 20% found once; its top ten account for roughly 14%. These records were also assigned to another study, of T cells expressing NK-cell markers.

Sequenced input: PBMCs. The receptors stem from a young woman in good health.

This rearrangement joins TRBV6-2 or TRBV6-3 to TRBJ2-7; 9 bases map to TRBD2. Per the germline V gene, CDR1 is MNHEY and CDR2 is SVGEGT. Trimming took 4 bases from V and 2 from J; bases not matched to a gene: 6. This CDR3 has 15 residues. The CDR3 sequence: CASSFLTSGTYEQYF. DNA of the CDR3: TGTGCCAGCAGTTTCTTGACTAGCGGCACCTACGAGCAGTACTTC.

J is TRBJ1-1 and V is TRBV7-2; 7 nucleotides match TRBD1. Looked up from germline, CDR1 is SGHTA and CDR2 is FQGNSA. V lost 5 bases to trimming and J lost 5 bases; unmatched junction nucleotides: 8. The CDR3 runs 14 residues. CDR3 residues: CASSRRGQLTEAFF. DNA for the CDR3: TGTGCCAGCAGCCGGAGGGGGCAGTTAACTGAAGCTTTCTTT. The full variable domain, its missing parts supplied by reference TRBV7-2 and TRBJ1-1, is GAGVSQSPSNKVTEKGKDVELRCDPISGHTALYWYRQSLGQGLEFLIYFQGNSAPDKSGLPSDRFSAERTGGSVSTLTIQRTQQEDSAVYLCASSRRGQLTEAFFGQGTRLTVV.

The V and J genes are TRBV30 and TRBJ2-7; a possible D gene is TRBD2 (6 bases). V dropped 3 bases and J dropped 1 base, with 7 bases sitting between them. The length of the CDR3 is 12 residues. Per the germline V gene, CDR1 is GTSNPN and CDR2 is SVGIG (reference sequence). This CDR3 reads CAWRRESYEQYF. CDR3 nucleotides: TGTGCCTGGAGGCGGGAATCCTACGAGCAGTACTTC.

This clonotype has a handful of counts. The chain links TRBV7-2 to TRBJ2-1; D is perhaps TRBD1 (6 bases). The CDR3 spans 15 residues. Germline-derived CDR1 and CDR2 are SGHTA and FQGNSA. Trimming cost V 0 bases and J 4 bases, with 10 bases left between them. CDR3 nucleotides: TGTGCCAGCAGCTTAGCGGGGGCGGAGTACAATGAGCAGTTCTTC. This gives the protein CASSLAGAEYNEQFF. The full variable domain, in which reference TRBV7-2 and TRBJ2-1 provide the parts outside the CDR3, is GAGVSQSPSNKVTEKGKDVELRCDPISGHTALYWYRQSLGQGLEFLIYFQGNSAPDKSGLPSDRFSAERTGGSVSTLTIQRTQQEDSAVYLCASSLAGAEYNEQFFGPGTRLTVL.

In its sample, this clonotype was seen a few times. This sequence joins TRBV5-6 and TRBJ2-3, with 12 bases matching TRBD2. Germline V gene sequence: CDR1 SGHDT, CDR2 YYEEEE. With V trimmed by 0 bases and J by 0 bases, 5 bases remained unmatched. The CDR3 is made up of 18 amino acids. CDR3 bases: TGTGCCAGCAGCTTGGAGACTAGCGGGAGAACTAGCACAGATACGCAGTATTTT. This gives the protein CASSLETSGRTSTDTQYF. The full variable domain, with the rest looked up from reference TRBV5-6 and TRBJ2-3, is DAGVTQSPTHLIKTRGQQVTLRCSPKSGHDTVSWYQQALGQGPQFIFQYYEEEERQRGNFPDRFSGHQFPNYSSELNVNALLLGDSALYLCASSLETSGRTSTDTQYFGPGTRLTVL.

This clonotype was seen more than once but under ten times. J is TRBJ2-2 and V is TRBV18; D may match TRBD1 or TRBD2 (5 bases each). Germline assignment: CDR1 KGHSH and CDR2 LQKENI. Trimming took off 5 bases at V and 7 bases at J, with 11 bases between the two ends. This CDR3 region has 13 residues. CDR3 sequence: CASSSRDGGELFF. CDR3 DNA: TGTGCCAGCTCATCCCGGGACGGCGGGGAGCTGTTTTTT.

This clonotype was seen a few times. The V call is TRBV5-1, the J call TRBJ1-2; 9 bases are a match to TRBD1. The CDR3 runs 14 residues. V shed 4 bases and J 3 bases; nucleotides not matched to a gene: 4. Germline CDR1 SGHRS, CDR2 YFSETQ. The CDR3 DNA is TGCGCCAGCAGCCCAGGGGACAGGGACTATGGCTACACCTTC. Translation: CASSPGDRDYGYTF.

The genes are TRBV6-5 and TRBJ2-7; the D gene is possibly TRBD1 (5 bases). Germline V gene sequence: CDR1 MNHEY, CDR2 SVGAGI. V lost 6 bases, J lost 0 bases, and 12 bases lay in between. This CDR3 is built from 14 residues. CDR3 amino acids: CASRYTGSSYEQYF. The CDR3 DNA reads TGTGCCAGCAGATATACAGGTAGCTCCTACGAGCAGTACTTC.

The rearrangement uses TRBV5-1 and TRBJ2-1; TRBD2 is a possible D gene (6 bases). V was cut by 3 bases and J by 0 bases, with 16 bases left in between. Germline values: CDR1 SGHRS, CDR2 YFSETQ. This CDR3 contains 17 residues. The CDR3 region has the DNA TGCGCCAGCAGCTGGGACCCTAGCGCTAGCTCCTACAATGAGCAGTTCTTC. Translating gives CASSWDPSASSYNEQFF.